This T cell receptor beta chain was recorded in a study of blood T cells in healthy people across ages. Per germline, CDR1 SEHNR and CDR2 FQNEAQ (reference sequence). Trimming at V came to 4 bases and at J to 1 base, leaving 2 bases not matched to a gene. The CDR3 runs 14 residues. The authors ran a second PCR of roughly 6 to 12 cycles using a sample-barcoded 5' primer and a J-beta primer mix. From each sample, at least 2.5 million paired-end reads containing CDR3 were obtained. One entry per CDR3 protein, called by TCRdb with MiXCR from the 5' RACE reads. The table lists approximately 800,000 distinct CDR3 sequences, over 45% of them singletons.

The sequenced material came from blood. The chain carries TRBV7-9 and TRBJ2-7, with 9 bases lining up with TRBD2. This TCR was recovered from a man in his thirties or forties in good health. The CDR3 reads CASSSLAGSYEQYF. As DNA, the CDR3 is TGTGCCAGCAGCTCCCTAGCGGGATCCTACGAGCAGTACTTC.